Sequencing of this T cell receptor beta chain was carried out in a study of blood T cell repertoires in COVID-19. Per the germline V gene, CDR1 is ENHRY and CDR2 is SYGVKD. The CDR3 sequence is 13 residues long. Trimming took off 6 bases at V and 6 bases at J, with 11 bases between the two ends. Clones were sequenced by immunoSEQ multiplex PCR, and TCRdb holds only the in-frame ones, with some missing. The repertoire holds 100,000 to 150,000 clones, with about 89% as singletons. Sequences were obtained from peripheral blood. This TCR came from a woman aged 60-75 years with acute or convalescent COVID-19. This chain uses TRBV10-3 with TRBJ1-4; D may be TRBD1 (5 bases). The CDR3 coding sequence is TGTGCCATCAGGGGCAGGGAGGATGAAAAACTGTTTTTT. This codes for CAIRGREDEKLFF.